Sequencing of this TCR beta chain was carried out in a study of molecular identifiers for immune sequencing clone quantification. TCRdb re-called the PCR reads through MiXCR, storing one row per CDR3 protein. The sample consists of hundreds of thousands of distinct CDR3 sequences, 25% of them appearing once. CDR3 length: 15 residues. Germline lookup yields CDR1 SGHRS and CDR2 YFSETQ. V shed 4 bases and J shed 0 bases, with 12 bases lying between them. This clonotype was recorded a few times. The V call is TRBV5-1, the J call TRBJ2-3, with D possibly TRBD2 on 5 matching bases. Sequencing used naive CD8+ T cells from blood, with Jurkat cell RNA spiked in. The subset is: FACS-sorted CD8+CD4-CCR7+CD45RA+ naive T cells. The clonotype was recovered from a human donor in good health. Some libraries in this study had Jurkat cell RNA spiked in. The CDR3 here is CASSTDYRSTDTQYF. The CDR3 coding sequence is TGCGCCAGCAGCACAGACTATCGAAGCACAGATACGCAGTATTTT.